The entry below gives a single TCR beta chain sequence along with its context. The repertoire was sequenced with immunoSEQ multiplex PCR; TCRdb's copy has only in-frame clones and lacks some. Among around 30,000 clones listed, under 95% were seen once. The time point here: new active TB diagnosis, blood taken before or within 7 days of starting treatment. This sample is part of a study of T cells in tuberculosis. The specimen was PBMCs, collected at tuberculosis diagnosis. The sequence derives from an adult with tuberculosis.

Written as DNA, the CDR3 is TGCGCCAGCAGCCAAACTAGCTGGGGGACCGGGGAGCTGTTTTTT. Translated: CASSQTSWGTGELFF. This rearrangement joins TRBV4-1 to TRBJ2-2; D possibly corresponds to TRBD2 (6 bases). The CDR3 has 15 residues. The V gene's germline CDR1 is MGHRA and CDR2 YSYEKL. V lost 2 bases and J 5 bases, leaving 12 bases between the germline ends.